These 6 T cell receptor beta chains originate from one sample sequenced in a study of T cell responses to AZD1222 COVID-19 vaccine. Using immunoSEQ multiplex PCR, the repertoire was profiled, and TCRdb retains in-frame clones only, with some absent. The table has tens of thousands of clones, roughly 90% seen once. Specimen: peripheral blood, collected 28 days after the second AZD1222 dose. Receptors were obtained from an adult who received the AZD1222 COVID-19 vaccine.

The chain uses TRBV4-3 and TRBJ1-2; D may be TRBD1 (6 bases). V gave up 1 base and J gave up 5 bases, with 14 bases separating them. CDR1 and CDR2 (germline): LGHNA, YSLEER. CDR3 length: 15 amino acids. The CDR3 DNA sequence: TGCGCCAGCAGCCAAGGGACAGCCCGTTTTTATGGCTACACCTTC. Protein product: CASSQGTARFYGYTF.

The chain links TRBV7-3 to TRBJ2-3; D uncertain. Per germline, CDR1 SGHTA and CDR2 FQGTGA. Between the trimmed V and J ends, which lost 2 bases and 2 bases, there was a span of 5 bases. CDR3 length: 13 residues. The CDR3 nucleotides read TGTGCCAGCAGCTTATGGGCCACAGATACGCAGTATTTT. Protein sequence: CASSLWATDTQYF.

The V and J genes are TRBV7-8 and TRBJ2-7, with TRBD1 matching over 7 bases. Germline V gene sequence: CDR1 SGHVS, CDR2 FQNEAQ. This CDR3 is 15 amino acids long. V lost 3 bases, J lost 0 bases, and 5 bases stayed unmatched. CDR3: CASSFLTGLSYEQYF. CDR3 sequence (DNA): TGTGCCAGCAGCTTTTTGACAGGGCTCTCCTACGAGCAGTACTTC.

The chain recombines TRBV6-4 with TRBJ1-2; D is unresolved. Trimming cost V 2 bases and J 8 bases, with 12 bases left between them. Germline V gene lookup returns CDR1 MRHNA and CDR2 SNTAGT. CDR3 length: 13 residues. The CDR3 is CASSDHSMGGYTF. DNA of the CDR3: TGTGCCAGCAGTGACCACTCCATGGGAGGCTACACCTTC.

This sequence joins TRBV5-1 and TRBJ1-2, with D possibly being TRBD1 (5 bases). This CDR3 comprises 15 residues. CDR1 and CDR2 from the germline V gene are SGHRS and YFSETQ. Trimming removed 0 bases from V and 7 bases from J, with 16 bases in between. CDR3 residues: CASSLDGARESGYTF. The CDR3 DNA reads as TGCGCCAGCAGCTTGGATGGGGCCAGGGAATCTGGCTACACCTTC.

This chain uses TRBV7-2 with TRBJ1-5; D might be TRBD1 (6 bases). V shed 6 bases and J shed 2 bases, with 11 bases lying between them. The length of the CDR3 is 14 residues. CDR1 and CDR2 (germline): SGHTA, FQGNSA. The CDR3 coding sequence is TGTGCCAGCAGGGTATCAGGGGGCAATCAGCCCCAGCATTTT. Amino acids: CASRVSGGNQPQHF. The full variable domain, in which reference TRBV7-2 and TRBJ1-5 provide the parts outside the CDR3, is GAGVSQSPSNKVTEKGKDVELRCDPISGHTALYWYRQSLGQGLEFLIYFQGNSAPDKSGLPSDRFSAERTGGSVSTLTIQRTQQEDSAVYLCASRVSGGNQPQHFGDGTRLSIL.